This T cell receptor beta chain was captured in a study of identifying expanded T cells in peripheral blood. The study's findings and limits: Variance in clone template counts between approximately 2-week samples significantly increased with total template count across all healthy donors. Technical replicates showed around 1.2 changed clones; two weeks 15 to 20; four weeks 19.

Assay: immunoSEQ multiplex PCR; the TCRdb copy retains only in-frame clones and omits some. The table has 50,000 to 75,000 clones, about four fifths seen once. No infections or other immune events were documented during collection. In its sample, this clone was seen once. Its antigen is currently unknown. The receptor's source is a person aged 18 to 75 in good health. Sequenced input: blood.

The CDR3 spells CASSRRSWTSGTHEQYF. In DNA form, the CDR3 reads TGTGCCAGCAGCCGGAGGTCTTGGACTAGCGGTACCCACGAGCAGTACTTC. This rearrangement joins TRBV14 to TRBJ2-7, with 10 bases fitting TRBD2. This CDR3 contains 17 residues. The trim removed 4 bases at V and 5 bases at J, leaving 14 bases unmatched. Germline loops: CDR1 SGHDN, CDR2 FVKESK.